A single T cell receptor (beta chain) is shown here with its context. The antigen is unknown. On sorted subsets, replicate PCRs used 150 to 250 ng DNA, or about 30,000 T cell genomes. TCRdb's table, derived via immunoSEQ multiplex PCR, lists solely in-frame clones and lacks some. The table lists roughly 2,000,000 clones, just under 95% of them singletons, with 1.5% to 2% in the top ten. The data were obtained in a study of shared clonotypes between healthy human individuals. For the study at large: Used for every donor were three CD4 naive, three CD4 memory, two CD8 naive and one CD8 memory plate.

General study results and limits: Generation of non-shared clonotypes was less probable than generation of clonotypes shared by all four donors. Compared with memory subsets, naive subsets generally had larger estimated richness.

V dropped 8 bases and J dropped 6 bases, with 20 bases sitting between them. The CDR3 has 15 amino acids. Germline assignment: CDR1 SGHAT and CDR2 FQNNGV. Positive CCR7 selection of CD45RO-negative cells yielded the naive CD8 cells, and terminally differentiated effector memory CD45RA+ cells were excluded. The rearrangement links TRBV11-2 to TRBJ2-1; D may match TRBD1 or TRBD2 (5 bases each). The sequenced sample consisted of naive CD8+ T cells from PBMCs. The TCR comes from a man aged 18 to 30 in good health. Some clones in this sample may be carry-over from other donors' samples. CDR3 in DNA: TGTGCCAGCTTTCCCTGGGTGCCAGGGACCAATGAGCAGTTCTTC. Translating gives CASFPWVPGTNEQFF.